The entry below gives a single T cell receptor (beta chain) sequence along with its context. Trimming left V 6 bases short and J 7 bases short, with 15 bases between. Per germline, CDR1 LNHDA and CDR2 SQIVND (reference sequence). This CDR3 is built from 13 residues. Use of 60 Vbeta and 13 Jbeta primers characterized the PCR. Repertoires were generated with immunoSEQ multiplex PCR, while TCRdb's copy carries only in-frame clones and drops some. The repertoire includes 25,000 to 30,000 clones, almost 70% of them detected once, and approximately 4% sits in the top ten. The data originate from a study of cytomegalovirus exposure and HLA in healthy donors.

V and J are TRBV19 and TRBJ1-1, with D possibly TRBD1 on 5 matching bases. Material: PBMCs. The clonotype originates from a woman in her fifties or sixties in good health and CMV-seronegative. This CDR3 reads CASRLRGVDEAFF. DNA of the CDR3: TGTGCCAGTAGATTGCGGGGGGTGGATGAAGCTTTCTTT.